This is a list of T cell receptor beta chains from one sample in a study of T cell clusters in autoimmune cytopenias. TCRdb re-called the multiplex PCR reads; every CDR3 protein appears as one record, without DNA. Here the sample table reports around 4,800 distinct CDR3 sequences. Separately, the same data were catalogued under a study of T cell repertoires in aging, cancer and after chemotherapy.

Sequencing was done on a sample of peripheral blood. The receptors stem from a human donor with an autoimmune cytopenia or autoimmune hepatitis (not recorded which). Both conserved end residues are part of each CDR3. The size entry is marked missing in some rows and otherwise reads once, few, many or a size class.

abundance: NA; v_gene: TRBV18; j_gene: TRBJ2-2; CDR3aa: CASSPRGQGANTGELFF
abundance: NA; v_gene: TRBV5-5; j_gene: TRBJ2-2; CDR3aa: CASSFRDRVTGELFF
abundance: NA; v_gene: TRBV5-6; j_gene: TRBJ2-3; CDR3aa: CASSLALGAGVPDTQYF
abundance: NA; v_gene: TRBV6-1; j_gene: TRBJ1-3; CDR3aa: CASRSDLRTLSSGNTIYF
abundance: NA; v_gene: TRBV12-5; j_gene: TRBJ2-5; CDR3aa: CASGLAGAFQTQYF
abundance: NA; v_gene: TRBV18; j_gene: TRBJ1-4; CDR3aa: CASSPGKTENEKLFF
abundance: medium-sized; v_gene: TRBV11-3; j_gene: TRBJ2-7; CDR3aa: CASSPEGSYEQYF
abundance: NA; v_gene: TRBV6-5; j_gene: TRBJ2-1; CDR3aa: CASSGEGLAGGRSSYNEQFF
abundance: NA; v_gene: TRBV27; j_gene: TRBJ2-7; CDR3aa: CASSLAARAYEQYF
abundance: NA; v_gene: TRBV6-2/TRBV6-3; j_gene: TRBJ2-1; CDR3aa: CASSYSWTSEQFF
abundance: medium-sized; v_gene: TRBV19; j_gene: TRBJ1-1; CDR3aa: CASSRPPPAEAFF
abundance: NA; v_gene: TRBV5-1; j_gene: TRBJ2-5; CDR3aa: CASSVPGLAGKETQYF
abundance: NA; v_gene: TRBV6-5; j_gene: TRBJ2-3; CDR3aa: CASSKGFTDTQYF
abundance: NA; v_gene: TRBV19; j_gene: TRBJ1-5; CDR3aa: CASSIQGATGNQPQHF
abundance: NA; v_gene: TRBV19; j_gene: TRBJ1-1; CDR3aa: CASSHLENTEAFF
abundance: NA; v_gene: TRBV5-4; j_gene: TRBJ2-5; CDR3aa: CASSLDPLAGGWETQYF
abundance: NA; v_gene: TRBV12-3/TRBV12-4; j_gene: TRBJ1-3; CDR3aa: CASSLSSGNTIYF
abundance: NA; v_gene: TRBV19; j_gene: TRBJ2-5; CDR3aa: CASSTGGRSAQYF
abundance: NA; v_gene: TRBV6-5; j_gene: TRBJ2-3; CDR3aa: CASSELATGWSDTQYF
abundance: NA; v_gene: TRBV6-5; j_gene: TRBJ2-7; CDR3aa: CASSSSWLGEQYF
abundance: medium-sized; v_gene: TRBV7-4; j_gene: TRBJ2-3; CDR3aa: CASSLLDSSGGSSTDTQYF
abundance: NA; v_gene: TRBV6-6; j_gene: TRBJ2-7; CDR3aa: CASSTGGGEQYF
abundance: NA; v_gene: TRBV20-1; j_gene: TRBJ1-2; CDR3aa: CSAPFNYGYTF
abundance: NA; v_gene: TRBV6-1; j_gene: TRBJ2-7; CDR3aa: CASSEQGVGSYEQYF
abundance: NA; v_gene: TRBV6-5; j_gene: TRBJ1-5; CDR3aa: CASMTTGVFGQPQHF
abundance: NA; v_gene: TRBV6-6; j_gene: TRBJ2-7; CDR3aa: CASSPTSGSYEQYF
abundance: medium-sized; v_gene: TRBV29-1; j_gene: TRBJ2-5; CDR3aa: CSVVASPYQETQYF
abundance: NA; v_gene: TRBV27; j_gene: TRBJ1-5; CDR3aa: CASSPRRGPTFQPQHF
abundance: NA; v_gene: TRBV27; j_gene: TRBJ1-3; CDR3aa: CASRLSSGNTIYF
abundance: medium-sized; v_gene: TRBV29-1; j_gene: TRBJ1-4; CDR3aa: CSVDQGGKLFF
abundance: NA; v_gene: TRBV13; j_gene: TRBJ1-1; CDR3aa: CASSLTNTEAFF
abundance: NA; v_gene: TRBV5-6; j_gene: TRBJ1-1; CDR3aa: CASSIRTGGIVHTEAFF
abundance: NA; v_gene: TRBV29-1; j_gene: TRBJ2-1; CDR3aa: CSVELGQTPSLSYNEQFF
abundance: NA; v_gene: TRBV11-3; j_gene: TRBJ2-7; CDR3aa: CASRKQGYEQYF
abundance: medium-sized; v_gene: TRBV13; j_gene: TRBJ2-3; CDR3aa: CASSLGGAQYF
abundance: NA; v_gene: TRBV13; j_gene: TRBJ2-7; CDR3aa: CASSLAPIRPGPYEQYF
abundance: NA; v_gene: TRBV7-6; j_gene: TRBJ2-5; CDR3aa: CASSLGSGGPVTQYF
abundance: NA; v_gene: TRBV19; j_gene: TRBJ1-2; CDR3aa: CASSIDSDRVYGYTF
abundance: NA; v_gene: TRBV27; j_gene: TRBJ2-1; CDR3aa: CASSPHRGGSANEQFF
abundance: NA; v_gene: TRBV24-1; j_gene: TRBJ2-3; CDR3aa: CATSDPRRAADTQYF
abundance: NA; v_gene: TRBV19; j_gene: TRBJ2-4; CDR3aa: CASSSGGFGNIQYF
abundance: NA; v_gene: TRBV11-3; j_gene: TRBJ2-7; CDR3aa: CASSLDRGREAEQYF
abundance: NA; v_gene: TRBV6-2/TRBV6-3; j_gene: TRBJ2-5; CDR3aa: CASRHGGETQYF
abundance: NA; v_gene: TRBV6-5; j_gene: TRBJ1-1; CDR3aa: CASSKTTGGSEAFF
abundance: NA; v_gene: TRBV11-3; j_gene: TRBJ2-3; CDR3aa: CASSPLAGEGADTQYF
abundance: NA; v_gene: TRBV6-1; j_gene: TRBJ2-6; CDR3aa: CASSERTGGGNVLTF
abundance: NA; v_gene: TRBV6-5; j_gene: TRBJ1-1; CDR3aa: CASSYSFSVGKSEAFF
abundance: NA; v_gene: TRBV12-3/TRBV12-4; j_gene: TRBJ2-5; CDR3aa: CASSLVAGAMYQETQYF
abundance: NA; v_gene: TRBV18; j_gene: TRBJ2-5; CDR3aa: CASSPWGTGRETQYF
abundance: NA; v_gene: TRBV6-6; j_gene: TRBJ1-1; CDR3aa: CASSLQGATEAFF
abundance: NA; v_gene: TRBV28; j_gene: TRBJ2-2; CDR3aa: CASSLWRRDTGELFF
abundance: NA; v_gene: TRBV5-1; j_gene: TRBJ1-1; CDR3aa: CASSLPRQFEAFF
abundance: NA; v_gene: TRBV27; j_gene: TRBJ1-1; CDR3aa: CASSQEIEAFF
abundance: NA; v_gene: TRBV6-5; j_gene: TRBJ2-7; CDR3aa: CASSYSFPEEYEQYF
abundance: NA; v_gene: TRBV19; j_gene: TRBJ1-5; CDR3aa: CASTQTGSGQPQHF
abundance: medium-sized; v_gene: TRBV6-5; j_gene: TRBJ2-2; CDR3aa: CASYLVGAGSTGELFF
abundance: medium-sized; v_gene: TRBV6-6; j_gene: TRBJ2-1; CDR3aa: CASSSTGQGAGNEQFF
abundance: NA; v_gene: TRBV18; j_gene: TRBJ1-1; CDR3aa: CASSPDERVSGFF
abundance: medium-sized; v_gene: TRBV6-5; j_gene: TRBJ2-1; CDR3aa: CASSYSIGLSTPYNEQFF